The 23 T cell receptor beta chains below all came from one sample that was sequenced in a study of blood T cell repertoires in COVID-19. Measured with immunoSEQ multiplex PCR; TCRdb has only the in-frame clones, and not every one. The sample yields 15,000 to 20,000 clones, about nine tenths seen once. The specimen sequenced was peripheral blood. These receptors originate from a human donor in a cohort sampled during active COVID-19.

The CDR3 reads CASSEASGGNQPQHF. CDR3 sequence (DNA): TGTGCCAGCAGTGAAGCCTCAGGGGGCAATCAGCCCCAGCATTTT. The chain employs TRBV6-1 and TRBJ1-5, with D possibly matching TRBD1 (6 bases). Looked up from germline, CDR1 is MNHNS and CDR2 is SASEGT. Trimming cost V 0 bases and J 2 bases, with 8 bases left between them. This CDR3 has 15 residues.

The chain recombines TRBV23-1 with TRBJ2-2, with D tentatively TRBD1 (6 bases). TRBV23-1 is known as an ORF, though its function is uncertain. CDR3 length: 17 amino acids. Trimming pared 1 base from V and 6 bases from J, leaving 18 bases between. CDR3 region: CASSQLAVEWGPGELFF. The CDR3 region has the DNA TGCGCCAGCAGTCAATTAGCAGTCGAGTGGGGGCCCGGGGAGCTGTTTTTT.

The V and J genes are TRBV20-1 and TRBJ2-3; 10 bases line up with TRBD2. Germline V CDR1 and CDR2: DFQATT, SNEGSKA (reference sequence). The CDR3 loop spans 15 amino acids. V trimming: 3 bases; J trimming: 1 base; junction bases outside the gene matches: 4. CDR3 bases: TGCAGTGCTAGTAGTCTAGCGGGGGGCACAGATACGCAGTATTTT. It specifies CSASSLAGGTDTQYF.

The chain combines TRBV6-2 or TRBV6-3 with TRBJ2-3; D is perhaps TRBD2 (7 bases). CDR1 is MNHEY and CDR2 is SVGEGT in the germline V gene. This CDR3 has 16 amino acids. Trimming stripped 0 bases from V and 6 bases from J, with 16 bases between. CDR3 nucleotide sequence: TGTGCCAGCAGTTACTCGGTTCGCGGGGGCCGGGATACGCAGTATTTT. It codes for CASSYSVRGGRDTQYF.

The gene calls are TRBV3-1 (or the pseudogene TRBV3-2) and TRBJ2-7, with 12 nucleotides matching TRBD2. CDR3 length equals 15 residues. CDR1 is LGHDT and CDR2 is YNNKEL in the germline V gene (reference sequence). V shed 4 bases and J 2 bases; nucleotides not matched to a gene: 3. CDR3 coding DNA: TGTGCCAGCAGCCTTTGGACTAGCGGGACCTACGAGCAGTACTTC. Amino acid sequence: CASSLWTSGTYEQYF.

The chain combines TRBV5-3 with TRBJ2-7; tentatively, D is TRBD2 (6 bases). TRBV5-3 is marked as an open reading frame, function uncertain. V was pared by 2 bases and J by 2 bases, with 14 bases between. This CDR3 is built from 15 residues. In DNA form, the CDR3 reads TGTGCCAGAAGCTTTTTTAGGTGGGGGGCCTACGAGCAGTACTTC. Protein: CARSFFRWGAYEQYF.

The rearrangement joins TRBV6-2 or TRBV6-3 to TRBJ1-5; D is uncertain. V was cut by 2 bases and J by 2 bases, with 16 bases left in between. The CDR3 consists of 17 residues. CDR1 MNHEY and CDR2 SVGEGT come from the germline V gene. The CDR3 sequence is CASSYAGGVVRNQPQHF. The CDR3 DNA reads TGTGCCAGCAGTTACGCGGGTGGGGTGGTTCGCAATCAGCCCCAGCATTTT.

The rearrangement joins TRBV7-6 to TRBJ1-5, with D unresolved. CDR1 SGHVS and CDR2 FNYEAQ come from the germline V gene. The CDR3 is 13 residues long. Between the trimmed V and J ends, which lost 3 bases and 3 bases, there was a span of 6 bases. CDR3 protein: CASSFLPNQPQHF. The CDR3 DNA reads TGTGCCAGCAGCTTTCTCCCCAATCAGCCCCAGCATTTT.

The chain joins TRBV7-8 to TRBJ2-7, with a possible D match to TRBD1 (6 bases). The V end lost 2 bases, the J end lost 1 base, and 21 bases lay between the germline ends. The V gene's germline CDR1 is SGHVS and CDR2 FQNEAQ. This CDR3 has 18 amino acids. This chain's CDR3 is CASSLSAYRSGASYEQYF. The CDR3, as DNA: TGTGCCAGCAGCTTAAGTGCTTATAGGTCAGGGGCATCCTACGAGCAGTACTTC.

The chain links TRBV27 to TRBJ2-1, with a tentative D call TRBD1 (6 bases). Germline V gives CDR1 MNHEY, CDR2 SMNVEV (reference sequence). The CDR3 runs to 12 residues. V lost 5 bases, J lost 10 bases, and 12 bases lay in between. CDR3 residues: CASSIQGWEQFF. CDR3 DNA sequence: TGTGCCAGCAGTATACAGGGATGGGAGCAGTTCTTC.

This chain links TRBV5-4 with TRBJ2-1; D unresolved. V was cut by 5 bases and J by 6 bases, with 15 bases left in between. The CDR3 spans 14 residues. Germline CDR1 and CDR2: SGHNT and YYREEE (reference sequence). The chain's CDR3 is CASRSAPAINEQFF. As DNA, the CDR3 is TGTGCCAGCAGGTCGGCACCAGCGATCAATGAGCAGTTCTTC.

This chain connects TRBV5-4 to TRBJ2-7; 7 bases are shared with TRBD1. The trim removed 2 bases at V and 9 bases at J, leaving 11 bases unmatched. This CDR3 comprises 14 residues. The germline V gene has CDR1 SGHNT and CDR2 YYREEE (reference sequence). The CDR3 region is CASSFGQVDSGQYF. CDR3 bases: TGTGCCAGCAGCTTCGGACAGGTCGATTCCGGGCAGTACTTC.

The CDR3 coding sequence is TGTGCCAGCAGCCACTTGGGACAGGGAAACACCGGGGAGCTGTTTTTT. Translating gives CASSHLGQGNTGELFF. The chain employs TRBV14 and TRBJ2-2, with 9 bases identical to TRBD1. The V gene end was trimmed by 3 bases and the J gene end by 2 bases; junction bases not matched to a gene: 4. Per germline, CDR1 SGHDN and CDR2 FVKESK. This CDR3 spans 16 amino acids.

This chain connects TRBV6-5 to TRBJ2-7; no definite D call. This CDR3 spans 12 amino acids. The V and J ends lost 8 bases and 3 bases respectively, with 11 bases between them. Germline assignment: CDR1 MNHEY and CDR2 SVGAGI. Here the CDR3 DNA reads TGTGCCAGCTGTATGAGTATCTACGAGCAGTACTTC. It encodes CASCMSIYEQYF.

The rearrangement uses TRBV11-3 and TRBJ2-5; tentative D call: TRBD1 (6 bases). CDR3 size: 16 residues. V lost 5 bases and J 5 bases, leaving 21 bases between the germline ends. Germline CDR1 and CDR2: SGHNT and YENEEA. This chain's CDR3 is CASSPRPDRFRETQYF. CDR3 coding DNA: TGTGCCAGCAGCCCACGCCCCGACAGGTTCCGGGAGACCCAGTACTTC.

This chain connects TRBV5-1 to TRBJ2-2; D is uncertain. The CDR3 spans 17 residues. V was cut by 4 bases and J by 2 bases, with 18 bases left in between. In germline, CDR1 is SGHRS, CDR2 YFSETQ. CDR3 sequence (DNA): TGCGCCAGCAGCCCGCCGCTACCTCTTACCAACACCGGGGAGCTGTTTTTT. Protein: CASSPPLPLTNTGELFF.

V gene TRBV6-5 combines with J gene TRBJ1-1; D unresolved. V lost 8 bases to trimming and J lost 1 base, with 14 bases between them. The germline V gene has CDR1 MNHEY and CDR2 SVGAGI. The CDR3 extends over 14 amino acids. CDR3 residues: CASLAGRENTEAFF. The CDR3, as DNA: TGTGCCAGCTTAGCCGGACGGGAGAACACTGAAGCTTTCTTT.

The chain carries TRBV3-1 (or the pseudogene TRBV3-2) and TRBJ2-3, with a possible D match to TRBD2 (6 bases). V lost 1 base and J 1 base, leaving 9 bases between the germline ends. CDR1 is LGHDT and CDR2 is YNNKEL in the germline V gene (reference sequence). The CDR3 has 15 amino acids. The CDR3 loop is CASSQGGDRTDTQYF. The CDR3 region has the DNA TGTGCCAGCAGCCAAGGGGGGGACCGCACAGATACGCAGTATTTT.

This rearrangement joins TRBV5-1 to TRBJ1-2; 7 positions agree with TRBD1. Germline V gene lookup returns CDR1 SGHRS and CDR2 YFSETQ. The CDR3 is 13 amino acids. The ends lost 2 bases at V and 7 bases at J; junction bases unmatched: 5. CDR3 sequence: CASSLQGFPGYTF. CDR3 sequence (DNA): TGCGCCAGCAGCTTACAGGGGTTCCCTGGCTACACCTTC. The full variable domain, with the rest looked up from reference TRBV5-1 and TRBJ1-2, is KAGVTQTPRYLIKTRGQQVTLSCSPISGHRSVSWYQQTPGQGLQFLFEYFSETQRNKGNFPGRFSGRQFSNSRSEMNVSTLELGDSALYLCASSLQGFPGYTFGSGTRLTVV.

This chain joins TRBV19 and TRBJ2-1; D uncertain. Germline CDR1 and CDR2: LNHDA and SQIVND (reference sequence). The V gene lost 3 bases and the J gene lost 0 bases, with 12 bases spanning the gap. The CDR3 has 16 residues. CDR3 DNA: TGTGCCAGTAGTATTCAAAACAGCCACTCCTACAATGAGCAGTTCTTC. Its translation is CASSIQNSHSYNEQFF. Full variable domain (remainder filled in from reference TRBV19 and TRBJ2-1): DGGITQSPKYLFRKEGQNVTLSCEQNLNHDAMYWYRQDPGQGLRLIYYSQIVNDFQKGDIAEGYSVSREKKESFPLTVTSAQKNPTAFYLCASSIQNSHSYNEQFFGPGTRLTVL.

This CDR3 is CASSLRGYEKLFF. DNA for the CDR3: TGTGCCAGCAGCTTACGAGGGTATGAAAAACTGTTTTTT. J is TRBJ1-4 and V is TRBV7-9; no definite D call. Germline V CDR1 and CDR2: SEHNR, FQNEAQ (reference sequence). The CDR3 contains 13 residues. With 2 bases removed from V and 6 bases from J, the gap between germline ends came to 7 bases.

The genes are TRBV20-1 and TRBJ1-2, with D unresolved. The V end was cut by 0 bases, the J end by 6 bases, with 5 bases between. Germline assignment: CDR1 DFQATT and CDR2 SNEGSKA (reference sequence). This CDR3 comprises 11 residues. DNA of the CDR3: TGCAGTGCTAGAGATCTTGATGGCTACACCTTC. This codes for CSARDLDGYTF.

The chain recombines TRBV11-2 with TRBJ1-1; tentative D call: TRBD1 (5 bases). This CDR3 contains 14 residues. The germline gives CDR1 SGHAT, CDR2 FQNNGV. Trimming removed 2 bases from V and 11 bases from J, with 18 bases in between. CDR3 bases: TGTGCCAGCAGCTTAAAAGGAGTTCAGGGCCGGGCTTTCTTT. This translates into CASSLKGVQGRAFF.